A single sample gave rise to the 7 T cell receptor beta chains below, sequenced in a study of blood T cell repertoires in COVID-19. TCRdb keeps only in-frame clones here, not all; method: immunoSEQ multiplex PCR. This sample carries fewer than 500,000 clones, about four fifths of them seen once, and the ten largest clones take 1.1%. The specimen sequenced was peripheral blood. These receptors all stem from a human donor with acute or convalescent COVID-19. The donor label of this sample is uncertain.

The rearrangement links TRBV3-1 (or the pseudogene TRBV3-2) to TRBJ2-3; 7 bases match TRBD1. CDR3 length: 16 amino acids. The J segment lost 0 bases and the V segment lost 4 bases, leaving 7 bases of the junction unmatched. Germline V CDR1 and CDR2: LGHDT, YNNKEL (reference sequence). This CDR3 reads CASSRGDSPSTDTQYF. The CDR3 DNA reads as TGTGCCAGCAGCCGAGGGGACAGCCCCAGCACAGATACGCAGTATTTT.

This clone occurred once. This chain joins TRBV5-4 and TRBJ1-6; 8 bases line up with TRBD1. Germline loops: CDR1 SGHNT, CDR2 YYREEE (reference sequence). This CDR3 spans 15 amino acids. V lost 4 bases, J lost 5 bases, and 5 bases stayed unmatched. The CDR3 nucleotides are TGTGCCAGCAGCCGACAGGGGCCGAATAATTCACCCCTCCACTTT. Its protein is CASSRQGPNNSPLHF.

This clone was detected only a few times. Here the CDR3 reads CASSLEFQITGELFF. CDR3 DNA sequence: TGTGCCAGCAGCTTAGAATTCCAAATCACCGGGGAGCTGTTTTTT. The chain carries TRBV7-9 and TRBJ2-2; D unclear. CDR1 SEHNR and CDR2 FQNEAQ come from the germline V gene (reference sequence). The CDR3 runs to 15 residues. Trimming took 1 base from V and 4 from J, leaving 10 bases between them.

This clone was recorded only once. The chain links TRBV15 to TRBJ2-5; tentatively, D is TRBD2 (6 bases). Germline CDR1 and CDR2: LNHNV and YYDKDF (reference sequence). CDR3 length: 16 residues. V gave up 1 base and J gave up 5 bases, with 17 bases separating them. The CDR3 sequence is CATSRVPVGGMETQYF. The CDR3 coding sequence is TGTGCCACCAGCAGAGTTCCGGTTGGGGGGATGGAGACCCAGTACTTC.

The rearrangement joins TRBV25-1 to TRBJ1-6, with D possibly being TRBD1 (5 bases). The V end lost 3 bases, the J end lost 7 bases, and 13 bases lay between the germline ends. CDR1 is MGHDK and CDR2 is SYGVNS in the germline V gene. This CDR3 spans 15 amino acids. The CDR3 sequence is CASSDSAGPNSPLHF. In nucleotides, the CDR3 is TGTGCCAGCAGTGACTCCGCGGGACCAAATTCACCCCTCCACTTT.

This sequence joins TRBV7-8 and TRBJ2-7; TRBD1 agrees at 8 bases. The CDR3 is made up of 13 amino acids. Germline lookup yields CDR1 SGHVS and CDR2 FQNEAQ. V trimming: 5 bases; J trimming: 3 bases; junction bases outside the gene matches: 3. This chain's CDR3 is CASSRTGIYEQYF. CDR3 nucleotide sequence: TGTGCCAGCAGCCGGACAGGGATCTACGAGCAGTACTTC.

This sequence joins TRBV7-8 and TRBJ2-1, with 10 bases identical to TRBD2. The germline V gene encodes CDR1 SGHVS and CDR2 FQNEAQ. V dropped 4 bases and J dropped 5; count of bases not matched to a gene: 17. The CDR3 consists of 19 residues. The CDR3 spells CASSSSPPYTGTSDNEQFF. In DNA, the CDR3 is TGTGCCAGCAGCTCCTCCCCTCCCTACACCGGGACTAGCGACAATGAGCAGTTCTTC.